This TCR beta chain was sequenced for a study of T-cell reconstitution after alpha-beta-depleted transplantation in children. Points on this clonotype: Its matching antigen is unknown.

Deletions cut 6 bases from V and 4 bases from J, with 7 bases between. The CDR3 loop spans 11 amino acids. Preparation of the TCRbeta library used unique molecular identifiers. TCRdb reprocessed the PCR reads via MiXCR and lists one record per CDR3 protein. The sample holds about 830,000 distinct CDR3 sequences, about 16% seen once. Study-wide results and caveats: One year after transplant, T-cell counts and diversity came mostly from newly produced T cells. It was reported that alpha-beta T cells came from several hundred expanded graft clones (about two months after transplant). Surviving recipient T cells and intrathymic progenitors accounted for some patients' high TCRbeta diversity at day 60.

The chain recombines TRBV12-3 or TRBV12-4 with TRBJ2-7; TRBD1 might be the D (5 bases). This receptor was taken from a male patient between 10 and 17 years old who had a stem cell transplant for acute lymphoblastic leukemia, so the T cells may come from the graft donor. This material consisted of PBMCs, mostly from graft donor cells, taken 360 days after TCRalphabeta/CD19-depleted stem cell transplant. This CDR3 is CASRDNYEQYF. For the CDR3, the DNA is TGTGCCAGCAGGGACAATTACGAGCAGTACTTC.